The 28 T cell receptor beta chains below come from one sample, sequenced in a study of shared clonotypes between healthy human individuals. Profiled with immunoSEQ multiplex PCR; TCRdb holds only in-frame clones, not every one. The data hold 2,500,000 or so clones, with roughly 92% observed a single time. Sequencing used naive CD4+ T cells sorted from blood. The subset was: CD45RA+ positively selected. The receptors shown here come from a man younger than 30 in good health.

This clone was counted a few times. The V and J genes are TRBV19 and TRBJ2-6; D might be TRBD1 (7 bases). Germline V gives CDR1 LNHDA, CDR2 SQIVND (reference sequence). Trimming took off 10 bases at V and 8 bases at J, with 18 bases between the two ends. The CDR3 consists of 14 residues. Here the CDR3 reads CATGGPSMTNVLTF. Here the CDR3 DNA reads TGTGCCACAGGGGGGCCCAGTATGACCAACGTCCTGACTTTC.

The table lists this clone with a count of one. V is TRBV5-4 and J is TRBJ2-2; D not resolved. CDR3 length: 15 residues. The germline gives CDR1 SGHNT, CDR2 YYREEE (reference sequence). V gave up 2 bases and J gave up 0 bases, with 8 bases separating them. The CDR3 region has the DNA TGTGCCAGCAGCTTCAACATAGCGAACACCGGGGAGCTGTTTTTT. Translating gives CASSFNIANTGELFF.

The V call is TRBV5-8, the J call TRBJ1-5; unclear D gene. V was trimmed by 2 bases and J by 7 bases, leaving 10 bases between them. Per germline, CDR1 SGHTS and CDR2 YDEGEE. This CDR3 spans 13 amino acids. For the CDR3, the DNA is TGTGCCAGCAGCTTAAGGTCCGTCCAGCCCCAGCATTTT. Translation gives CASSLRSVQPQHF.

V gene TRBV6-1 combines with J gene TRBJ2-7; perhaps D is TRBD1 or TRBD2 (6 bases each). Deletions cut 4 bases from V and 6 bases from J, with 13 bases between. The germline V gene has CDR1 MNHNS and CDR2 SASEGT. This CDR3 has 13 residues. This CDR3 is CASSAQGTGEQYF. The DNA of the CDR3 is TGTGCCAGCAGTGCCCAGGGGACTGGCGAGCAGTACTTC.

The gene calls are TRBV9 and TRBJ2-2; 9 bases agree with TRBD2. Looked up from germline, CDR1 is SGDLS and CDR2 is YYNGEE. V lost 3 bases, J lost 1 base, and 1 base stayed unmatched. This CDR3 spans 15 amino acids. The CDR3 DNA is TGTGCCAGCAGCGGGACTAGCGTGAACACCGGGGAGCTGTTTTTT. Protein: CASSGTSVNTGELFF.

The CDR3 region is CASRPSERGYGYTF. Here the CDR3 DNA reads TGTGCCAGCAGACCCTCGGAACGGGGCTATGGCTACACCTTC. This rearrangement joins TRBV28 to TRBJ1-2; no clear D gene. V shed 6 bases and J shed 4 bases, with 15 bases lying between them. The germline CDR1 and CDR2 sequences are MDHEN and SYDVKM. This CDR3 spans 14 amino acids.

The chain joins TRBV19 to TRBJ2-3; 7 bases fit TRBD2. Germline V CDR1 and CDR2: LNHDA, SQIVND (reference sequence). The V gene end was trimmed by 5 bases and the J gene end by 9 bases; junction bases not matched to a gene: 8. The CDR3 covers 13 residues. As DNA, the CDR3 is TGTGCCAGTAGTTTGGGGGGGTACGCCACGCAGTATTTT. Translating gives CASSLGGYATQYF.

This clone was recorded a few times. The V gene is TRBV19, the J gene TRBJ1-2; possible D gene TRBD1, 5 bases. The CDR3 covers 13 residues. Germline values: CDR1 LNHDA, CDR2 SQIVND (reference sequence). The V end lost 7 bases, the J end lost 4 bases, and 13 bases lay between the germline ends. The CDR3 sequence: CASKEQGRYGYTF. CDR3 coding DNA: TGTGCCAGTAAGGAGCAGGGACGCTATGGCTACACCTTC.

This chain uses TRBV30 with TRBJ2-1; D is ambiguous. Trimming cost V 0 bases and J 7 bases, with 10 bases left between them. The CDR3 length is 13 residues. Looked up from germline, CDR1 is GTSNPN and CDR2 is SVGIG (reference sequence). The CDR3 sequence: CAWSVDRLNEQFF. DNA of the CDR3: TGTGCCTGGAGTGTAGACCGTCTAAATGAGCAGTTCTTC. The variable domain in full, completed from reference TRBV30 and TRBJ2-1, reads SQTIHQWPATLVQPVGSPLSLECTVEGTSNPNLYWYRQAAGRGLQLLFYSVGIGQISSEVPQNLSASRPQDRQFILSSKKLLLSDSGFYLCAWSVDRLNEQFFGPGTRLTVL.

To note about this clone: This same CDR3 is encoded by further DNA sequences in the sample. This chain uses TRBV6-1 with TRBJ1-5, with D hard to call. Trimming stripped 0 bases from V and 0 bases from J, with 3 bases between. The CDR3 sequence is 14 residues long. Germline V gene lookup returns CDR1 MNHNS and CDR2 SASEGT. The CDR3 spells CASSEAGSNQPQHF. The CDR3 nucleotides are TGTGCCAGCAGTGAAGCAGGTAGCAATCAGCCCCAGCATTTT.

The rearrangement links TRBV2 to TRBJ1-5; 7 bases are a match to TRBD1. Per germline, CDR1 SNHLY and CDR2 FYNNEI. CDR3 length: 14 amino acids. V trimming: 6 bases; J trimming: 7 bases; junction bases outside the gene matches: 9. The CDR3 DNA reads TGTGCCAGCAGCCGTACAGGGGCCAGACAGCCCCAGCATTTT. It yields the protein CASSRTGARQPQHF.

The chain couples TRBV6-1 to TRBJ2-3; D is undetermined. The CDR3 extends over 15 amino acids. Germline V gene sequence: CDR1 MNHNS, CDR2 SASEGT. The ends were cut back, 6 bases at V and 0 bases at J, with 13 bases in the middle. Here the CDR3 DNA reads TGTGCCAGCAGGCAGGAGACGACTAGCACAGATACGCAGTATTTT. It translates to CASRQETTSTDTQYF.

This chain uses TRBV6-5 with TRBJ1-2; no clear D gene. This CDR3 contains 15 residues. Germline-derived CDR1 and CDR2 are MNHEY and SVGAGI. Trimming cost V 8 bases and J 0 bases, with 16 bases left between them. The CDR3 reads CASGSLGGPNYGYTF. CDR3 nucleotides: TGTGCCAGCGGATCGTTGGGTGGGCCTAACTATGGCTACACCTTC.

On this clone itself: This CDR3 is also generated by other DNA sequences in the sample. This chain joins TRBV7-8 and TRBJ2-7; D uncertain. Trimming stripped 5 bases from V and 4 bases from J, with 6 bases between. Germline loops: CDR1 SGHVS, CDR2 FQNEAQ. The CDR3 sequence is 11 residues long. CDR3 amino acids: CASSPQYEQYF. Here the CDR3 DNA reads TGTGCCAGCAGCCCCCAGTACGAGCAGTACTTC. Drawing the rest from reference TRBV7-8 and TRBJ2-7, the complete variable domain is GAGVSQSPRYKVAKRGQDVALRCDPISGHVSLFWYQQALGQGPEFLTYFQNEAQLDKSGLPSDRFFAERPEGSVSTLKIQRTQQEDSAVYLCASSPQYEQYFGPGTRLTVT.

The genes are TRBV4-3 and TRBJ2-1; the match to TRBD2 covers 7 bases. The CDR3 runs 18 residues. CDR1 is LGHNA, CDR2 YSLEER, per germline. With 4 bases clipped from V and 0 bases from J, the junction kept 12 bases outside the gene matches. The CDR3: CASSPGGGLALSYNEQFF. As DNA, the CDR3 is TGCGCCAGCAGCCCCGGGGGAGGGCTAGCGCTCTCCTACAATGAGCAGTTCTTC.

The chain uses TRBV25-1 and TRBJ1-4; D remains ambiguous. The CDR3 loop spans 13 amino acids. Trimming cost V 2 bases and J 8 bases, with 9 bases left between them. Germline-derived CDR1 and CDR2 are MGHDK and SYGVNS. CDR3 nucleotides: TGTGCCAGCAGTGAAAGCCATAGAGAAAAACTGTTTTTT. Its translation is CASSESHREKLFF.

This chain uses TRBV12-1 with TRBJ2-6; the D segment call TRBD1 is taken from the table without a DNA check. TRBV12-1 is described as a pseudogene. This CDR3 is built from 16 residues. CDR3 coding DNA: TGTGCCAGCAGCTTTTGGTCAGGGGTTGGGGCCAACGTCCTGACTTTC. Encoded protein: CASSFWSGVGANVLTF.

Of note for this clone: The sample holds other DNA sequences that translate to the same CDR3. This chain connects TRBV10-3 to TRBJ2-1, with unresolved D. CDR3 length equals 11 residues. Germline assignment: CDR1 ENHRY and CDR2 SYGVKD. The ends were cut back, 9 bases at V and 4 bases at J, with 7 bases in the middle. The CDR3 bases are TGTGCCATAGGGCTATACAATGAGCAGTTCTTC. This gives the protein CAIGLYNEQFF.

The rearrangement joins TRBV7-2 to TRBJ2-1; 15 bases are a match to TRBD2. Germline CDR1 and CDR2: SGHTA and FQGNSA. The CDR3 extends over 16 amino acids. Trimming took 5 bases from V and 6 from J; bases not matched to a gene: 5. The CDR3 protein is CASSTRTSGGGNEQFF. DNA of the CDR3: TGTGCCAGCAGCACACGGACTAGCGGGGGGGGCAATGAGCAGTTCTTC.

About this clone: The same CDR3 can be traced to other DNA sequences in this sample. CDR3 coding DNA: TGTGCCAGCAGTTTTCCCGGGGGGACAGATACGCAGTATTTT. It yields the protein CASSFPGGTDTQYF. V is TRBV28 and J is TRBJ2-3; 7 nucleotides align to TRBD2. After removal of 3 bases from V and 3 bases from J, the junction contained 3 bases not matched to a gene. The CDR3 extends over 14 amino acids. Germline-derived CDR1 and CDR2 are MDHEN and SYDVKM.

The DNA of the CDR3 is TGTGCCAGCAGCCGACCGGGACAGGGCGAAAAACTGTTTTTT. This sequence encodes CASSRPGQGEKLFF. This sequence joins TRBV2 and TRBJ1-4, with TRBD1 matching over 9 bases. The CDR3 contains 14 residues. J was trimmed by 8 bases and V by 6 bases; bases with no gene match: 7. CDR1 and CDR2 from the germline V gene are SNHLY and FYNNEI. The whole variable domain, filled in from reference TRBV2 and TRBJ1-4, reads EPEVTQTPSHQVTQMGQEVILRCVPISNHLYFYWYRQILGQKVEFLVSFYNNEISEKSEIFDDQFSVERPDGSNFTLKIRSTKLEDSAMYFCASSRPGQGEKLFFGSGTQLSVL.

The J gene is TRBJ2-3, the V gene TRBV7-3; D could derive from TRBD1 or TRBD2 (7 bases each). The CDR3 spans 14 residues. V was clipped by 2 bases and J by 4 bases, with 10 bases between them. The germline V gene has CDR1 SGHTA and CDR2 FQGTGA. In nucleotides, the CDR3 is TGTGCCAGCAGCTTACAGGGGGGGTCAGATACGCAGTATTTT. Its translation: CASSLQGGSDTQYF. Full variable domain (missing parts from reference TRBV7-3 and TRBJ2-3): GAGVSQTPSNKVTEKGKYVELRCDPISGHTALYWYRQSLGQGPEFLIYFQGTGAADDSGLPNDRFFAVRPEGSVSTLKIQRTERGDSAVYLCASSLQGGSDTQYFGPGTRLTVL.

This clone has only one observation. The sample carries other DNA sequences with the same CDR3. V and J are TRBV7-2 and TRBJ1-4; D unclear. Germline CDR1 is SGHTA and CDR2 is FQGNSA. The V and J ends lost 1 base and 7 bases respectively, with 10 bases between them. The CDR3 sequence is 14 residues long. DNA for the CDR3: TGTGCCAGCAGCTTAGGGACCCGGGGTGAAAAACTGTTTTTT. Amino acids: CASSLGTRGEKLFF.

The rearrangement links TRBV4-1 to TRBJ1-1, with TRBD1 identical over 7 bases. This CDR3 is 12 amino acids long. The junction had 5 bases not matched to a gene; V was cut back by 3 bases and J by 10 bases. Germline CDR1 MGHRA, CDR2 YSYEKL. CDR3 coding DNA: TGCGCCAGCAGCCAGAGGGACAGTGGAGCTTTCTTT. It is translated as CASSQRDSGAFF.

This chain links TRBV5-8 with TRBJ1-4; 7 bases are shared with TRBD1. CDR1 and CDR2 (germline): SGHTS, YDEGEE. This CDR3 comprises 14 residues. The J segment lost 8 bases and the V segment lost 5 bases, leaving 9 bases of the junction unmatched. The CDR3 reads CASRSDREGEKLFF. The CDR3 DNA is TGTGCCAGCAGGTCTGACAGGGAGGGGGAAAAACTGTTTTTT. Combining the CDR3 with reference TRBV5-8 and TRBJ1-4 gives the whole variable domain EAGVTQSPTHLIKTRGQQATLRCSPISGHTSVYWYQQALGLGLQFLLWYDEGEERNRGNFPPRFSGRQFPNYSSELNVNALELEDSALYLCASRSDREGEKLFFGSGTQLSVL.

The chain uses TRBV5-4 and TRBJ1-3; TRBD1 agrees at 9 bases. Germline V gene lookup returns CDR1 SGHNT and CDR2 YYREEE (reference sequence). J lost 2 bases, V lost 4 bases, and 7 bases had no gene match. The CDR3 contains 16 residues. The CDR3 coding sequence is TGTGCCAGCAGCGGGGGGACAGGGCATACTGGAAACACCATATATTTT. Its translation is CASSGGTGHTGNTIYF. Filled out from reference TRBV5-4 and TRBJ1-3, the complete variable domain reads ETGVTQSPTHLIKTRGQQVTLRCSSQSGHNTVSWYQQALGQGPQFIFQYYREEENGRGNFPPRFSGLQFPNYSSELNVNALELDDSALYLCASSGGTGHTGNTIYFGEGSWLTVV.

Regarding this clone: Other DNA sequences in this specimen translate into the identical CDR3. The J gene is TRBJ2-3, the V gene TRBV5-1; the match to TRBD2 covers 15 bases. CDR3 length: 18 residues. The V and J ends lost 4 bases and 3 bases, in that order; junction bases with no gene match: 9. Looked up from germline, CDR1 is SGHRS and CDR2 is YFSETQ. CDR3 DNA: TGCGCCAGCAGCCTACCGGGACTAGCGGGAGGTTCTACAGATACGCAGTATTTT. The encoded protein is CASSLPGLAGGSTDTQYF.

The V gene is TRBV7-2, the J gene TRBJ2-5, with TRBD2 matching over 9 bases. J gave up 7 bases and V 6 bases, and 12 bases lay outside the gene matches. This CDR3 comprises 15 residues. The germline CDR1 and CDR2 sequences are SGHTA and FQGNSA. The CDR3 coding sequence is TGTGCCAGCAGTGAAGGGCGGGAGGGGCGACGGACCCAGTACTTC. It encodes CASSEGREGRRTQYF.